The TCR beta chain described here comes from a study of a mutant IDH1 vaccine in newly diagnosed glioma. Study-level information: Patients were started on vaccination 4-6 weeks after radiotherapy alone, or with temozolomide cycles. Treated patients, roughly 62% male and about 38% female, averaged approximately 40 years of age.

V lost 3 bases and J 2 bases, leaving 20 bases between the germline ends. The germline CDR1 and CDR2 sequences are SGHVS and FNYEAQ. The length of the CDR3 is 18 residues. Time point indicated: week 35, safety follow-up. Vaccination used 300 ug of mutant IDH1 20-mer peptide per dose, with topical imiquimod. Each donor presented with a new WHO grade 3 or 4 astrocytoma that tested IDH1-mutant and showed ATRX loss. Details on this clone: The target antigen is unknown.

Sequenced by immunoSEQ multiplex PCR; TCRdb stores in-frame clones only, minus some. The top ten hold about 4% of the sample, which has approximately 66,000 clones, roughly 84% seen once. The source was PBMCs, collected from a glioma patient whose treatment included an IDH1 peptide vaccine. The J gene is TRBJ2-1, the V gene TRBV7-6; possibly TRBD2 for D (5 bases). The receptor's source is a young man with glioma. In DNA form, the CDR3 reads TGTGCCAGCAGCTTTTCCTTTCGACCGGGAAAGACCTACAATGAGCAGTTCTTC. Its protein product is CASSFSFRPGKTYNEQFF.